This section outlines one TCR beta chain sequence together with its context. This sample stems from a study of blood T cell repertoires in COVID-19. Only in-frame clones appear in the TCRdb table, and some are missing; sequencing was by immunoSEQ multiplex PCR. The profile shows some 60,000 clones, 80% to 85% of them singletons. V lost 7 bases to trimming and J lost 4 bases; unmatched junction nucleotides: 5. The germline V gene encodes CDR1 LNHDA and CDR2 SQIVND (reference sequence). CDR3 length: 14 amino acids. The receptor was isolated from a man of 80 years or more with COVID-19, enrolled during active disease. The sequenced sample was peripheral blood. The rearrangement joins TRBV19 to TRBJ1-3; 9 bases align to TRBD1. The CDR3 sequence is CASMDRGAGNTIYF. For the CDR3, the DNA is TGTGCCAGTATGGACAGGGGCGCCGGAAACACCATATATTTT. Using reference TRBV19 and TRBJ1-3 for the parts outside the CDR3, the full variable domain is DGGITQSPKYLFRKEGQNVTLSCEQNLNHDAMYWYRQDPGQGLRLIYYSQIVNDFQKGDIAEGYSVSREKKESFPLTVTSAQKNPTAFYLCASMDRGAGNTIYFGEGSWLTVV.